This TCR beta chain is drawn from a study of blood T cell repertoires in COVID-19. This CDR3 is 14 amino acids long. Trimming stripped 1 base from V and 1 base from J, with 7 bases between. Per the germline V gene, CDR1 is SGHTA and CDR2 is FQGNSA. Per the original methods: Amplified reference gene primers provided the basis for estimating nucleated cell counts. The data were produced by immunoSEQ multiplex PCR, yet TCRdb's version contains in-frame clones alone and is incomplete. The D gene and trimming were derived from the DNA, and the V and J assignments and clone size from that table. The sample shows about 160,000 clones, roughly 90% of them seen only once. Enrolled during active infection, Seattle patients were then followed longitudinally.

This receptor was identified in a man aged 25-40 years with COVID-19, enrolled during active disease. The rearrangement joins TRBV7-2 to TRBJ1-1, with D hard to call. Specimen: peripheral blood. CDR3 coding DNA: TGTGCCAGCAGCTTAGGACGGAGGAACACTGAAGCTTTCTTT. Translated: CASSLGRRNTEAFF.